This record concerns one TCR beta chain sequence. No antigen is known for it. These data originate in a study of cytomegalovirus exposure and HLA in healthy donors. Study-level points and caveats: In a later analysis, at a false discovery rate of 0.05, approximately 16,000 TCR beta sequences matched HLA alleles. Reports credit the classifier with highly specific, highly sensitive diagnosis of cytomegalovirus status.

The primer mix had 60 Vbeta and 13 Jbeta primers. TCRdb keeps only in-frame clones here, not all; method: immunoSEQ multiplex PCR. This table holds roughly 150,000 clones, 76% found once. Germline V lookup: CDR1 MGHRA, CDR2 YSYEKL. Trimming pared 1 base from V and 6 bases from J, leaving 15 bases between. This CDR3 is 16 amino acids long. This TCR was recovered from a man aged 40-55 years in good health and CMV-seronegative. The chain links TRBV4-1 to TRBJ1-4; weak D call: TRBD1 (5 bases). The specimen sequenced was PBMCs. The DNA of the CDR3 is TGCGCCAGCAGCCAAGCCACCGGGGGGGAGGATGAAAAACTGTTTTTT. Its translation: CASSQATGGEDEKLFF.